Listed below are T cell receptor delta chains from one sample, sequenced in a study of Vδ1+ human thymocytes. TCRdb processed the multiplex PCR reads again with the CATT caller. The sample shows tens of thousands of delta-chain clones, approximately 15% of them seen only once. The sample taken for sequencing was Vdelta1+ gamma-delta thymocytes from the thymus. These receptors were collected from a girl less than two years old who had congenital heart surgery. Both conserved end residues are part of each CDR3. The D gene is left open where the match is weak. Clone size is not always given. Where it is, it says once, few, many or a class for expanded clones.

v_gene: TRDV1; j_gene: TRDJ1; d_gene: .; abundance: .; CDR3nt: TGTGCTCTTGGGGAACGCCGTGCTGGGGATCCTTGGGAGTTGTACACCGATAAACTCATCTTT; CDR3aa: CALGERRAGDPWELYTDKLIF
v_gene: TRDV1; j_gene: TRDJ1; d_gene: TRDD3; abundance: few; CDR3nt: TGTGCTCTTGGGGATTGCAGAGGGGGATACCGCACCGATAAACTCATCTTT; CDR3aa: CALGDCRGGYRTDKLIF
v_gene: TRDV1; j_gene: TRDJ1; d_gene: TRDD2; abundance: .; CDR3nt: TGTGCTCTTGGGGGTGCGGACCTTCCTCCATTGTCCGAGGATCCATTAAACCCGTACACCGATAAACTCATCTTT; CDR3aa: CALGGADLPPLSEDPLNPYTDKLIF
v_gene: TRDV1; j_gene: TRDJ1; d_gene: TRDD3; abundance: .; CDR3nt: TGTGCTCTTGGGGAACTAGGGTCCCCTACGTGTGTGCTGGGGGATACCGATAAACTCATCTTT; CDR3aa: CALGELGSPTCVLGDTDKLIF
v_gene: TRDV1; j_gene: TRDJ1; d_gene: TRDD3; abundance: few; CDR3nt: TGTGCTCTTGGGGAACCTCCTCCTTACCTTAGTACTGGGGGATCGCCCCCCGTAACCGATAAACTCATCTTT; CDR3aa: CALGEPPPYLSTGGSPPVTDKLIF
v_gene: TRDV1; j_gene: TRDJ1; d_gene: TRDD3; abundance: .; CDR3nt: TGTGCTCTTGGGGTGTCTCCAAGGGGACTGGGGGCCCCTACCGATAAACTCATCTTT; CDR3aa: CALGVSPRGLGAPTDKLIF
v_gene: TRDV1; j_gene: TRDJ1; d_gene: .; abundance: .; CDR3nt: TGTGCTCTTGGATGGGTAGGTGGGGGCCACACCGATAAACTCATCTTT; CDR3aa: CALGWVGGGHTDKLIF
v_gene: TRDV1; j_gene: TRDJ1; d_gene: TRDD3; abundance: .; CDR3nt: TGTGCTCTTGGGGAACTAGGAGGGAGACTGGGGGATACCGTCGATAAACTCATCTTT; CDR3aa: CALGELGGRLGDTVDKLIF
v_gene: TRDV1; j_gene: TRDJ2; d_gene: .; abundance: few; CDR3nt: TGTGCTCTTGGGGAAAGTCTTATTTTGACAGCACAACTCTTCTTT; CDR3aa: CALGESLILTAQLFF
v_gene: TRDV1; j_gene: TRDJ1; d_gene: TRDD2; abundance: .; CDR3nt: TGTGCTCTTGGGGACCCCCTTCCTACAATGGGGGACCTAAAACTCATCTTT; CDR3aa: CALGDPLPTMGDLKLIF
v_gene: TRDV1; j_gene: TRDJ1; d_gene: .; abundance: .; CDR3nt: TGTGCTCTTGGGCCCCCAAGGGCTAGTTACACCGATAAACTCATCTTT; CDR3aa: CALGPPRASYTDKLIF
v_gene: TRDV1; j_gene: TRDJ1; d_gene: .; abundance: few; CDR3nt: TGTGCTCTTGGGGAATCGGGTGGCTCCCTACCCCGTGGCGGGTTGTACACCGATAAACTCATCTTT; CDR3aa: CALGESGGSLPRGGLYTDKLIF
v_gene: TRDV1; j_gene: TRDJ1; d_gene: TRDD3; abundance: few; CDR3nt: TGTGCTCTTGGGGAACCTTGGAGTCCGGGAAGGTGCTGGGGGATAGTTGGTGTCGATAAACTCATCTTT; CDR3aa: CALGEPWSPGRCWGIVGVDKLIF
v_gene: TRDV1; j_gene: TRDJ1; d_gene: TRDD3; abundance: .; CDR3nt: TGCGCTCTTGGGTCCATGGGGGGGGATACCGAATACACCGATAAACTCATCTTT; CDR3aa: CALGSMGGDTEYTDKLIF
v_gene: TRDV1; j_gene: TRDJ1; d_gene: TRDD2; abundance: few; CDR3nt: TGTGCTCTTGGGGAACTAACCCTTCCTACGAAGAAGGTTGGGGATGGAACCGATAAACTCATCTTT; CDR3aa: CALGELTLPTKKVGDGTDKLIF
v_gene: TRDV1; j_gene: TRDJ1; d_gene: .; abundance: few; CDR3nt: TGTGCTCTTGGGGAACCCCCGTCGAGGTTTGCCGATAAACTCATCTTT; CDR3aa: CALGEPPSRFADKLIF
v_gene: TRDV1; j_gene: TRDJ1; d_gene: TRDD3; abundance: few; CDR3nt: TGTGCTCTTGGGGAAGAATACATTTGGGCTGGGGGTCTCACCGATAAACTCATCTTT; CDR3aa: CALGEEYIWAGGLTDKLIF
v_gene: TRDV1; j_gene: TRDJ1; d_gene: .; abundance: .; CDR3nt: TGTGCTCTTGGGGAATTCGTCCTTCCTACTGTACTGGGGGGGACGTACACCGATAAACTCATCTTT; CDR3aa: CALGEFVLPTVLGGTYTDKLIF
v_gene: TRDV1; j_gene: TRDJ1; d_gene: TRDD3; abundance: .; CDR3nt: TGTGCTCTTGGGGAACTTGACGCGGTTCTGGGGGGCCCCTCAGGGAAACTCATCTTT; CDR3aa: CALGELDAVLGGPSGKLIF
v_gene: TRDV1; j_gene: TRDJ1; d_gene: .; abundance: .; CDR3nt: TGTGCTCTTGGGGTTAATCCCGGTTGCGATTATCCGAACACCGATAAACTCATCTTT; CDR3aa: CALGVNPGCDYPNTDKLIF
v_gene: TRDV1; j_gene: TRDJ1; d_gene: .; abundance: .; CDR3nt: TGTGCTCTTGGGGATTCTCCAGGTGGGATGGGGCGACCCGATAAACTCATCTTT; CDR3aa: CALGDSPGGMGRPDKLIF
v_gene: TRDV1; j_gene: TRDJ1; d_gene: TRDD3; abundance: .; CDR3nt: TGTGCTCTTGGGGACGGACGACCTTCCTCGAGGGTACTGGGGGATACGCCAAGCAGGAACACCGATAAACTCATCTTT; CDR3aa: CALGDGRPSSRVLGDTPSRNTDKLIF
v_gene: TRDV1; j_gene: TRDJ1; d_gene: .; abundance: few; CDR3nt: TGTGCTCTTGGGGAACCCCCCGGGTACACCGATAAACTCATCTTT; CDR3aa: CALGEPPGYTDKLIF
v_gene: TRDV1; j_gene: TRDJ1; d_gene: TRDD3; abundance: few; CDR3nt: TGTGCTCTTGGGGAACTTGTTGCTCCCCTATTACTGGGGGATAAGGAGGTTGGTAAACTCATCTTT; CDR3aa: CALGELVAPLLLGDKEVGKLIF
v_gene: TRDV1; j_gene: TRDJ1; d_gene: .; abundance: few; CDR3nt: TGTGCTCTTGGGGATCGAGGGCTATTCCGGGGAAAGTGTGTCACCGATAAACTCATCTTT; CDR3aa: CALGDRGLFRGKCVTDKLIF
v_gene: TRDV1; j_gene: TRDJ1; d_gene: TRDD3; abundance: .; CDR3nt: TGTGCTCTTGGGGAACCCCGCCCTGGGGGACCGTACACCGATAAACTCATCTTT; CDR3aa: CALGEPRPGGPYTDKLIF